Listed below are T cell receptor beta chains from one sample, sequenced in a study of cytomegalovirus exposure and HLA in healthy donors. TCRdb's copy holds only in-frame clones and misses some; the assay was immunoSEQ multiplex PCR. The sample shows approximately 89,000 clones, approximately 65% of them seen only once. The material sequenced was PBMCs. Every receptor here comes from a woman in her twenties or thirties in good health and CMV-seropositive. Each CDR3 is given with its conserved first and last residue. D genes are given only for firm matches. The size of a clone is reported for some rows only, either as once, few or many, or as a class for expanded clones.

.,TRBV6-1,.,TRBJ1-2,CASSELSNRFYGYTF,TGTGCCAGCAGTGAACTGAGCAACAGGTTCTATGGCTACACCTTC
.,TRBV19,.,TRBJ1-4,CASSINRGDAGKKLFF,TGTGCCAGTAGTATTAATCGCGGCGATGCCGGGAAAAAACTGTTTTTT
TRBD1,TRBV19,.,TRBJ2-1,CASSRGGDDQFF,TGTGCCAGTAGTAGAGGGGGCGACGATCAGTTCTTC
.,TRBV2,.,TRBJ1-4,CASSYRGELFF,TGTGCCAGCAGTTATCGGGGGGAACTGTTTTTT
.,TRBV28,.,TRBJ1-5,CASSLPLTGNQPQHF,TGTGCCAGCAGTTTACCTCTGACAGGCAATCAGCCCCAGCATTTT
.,TRBV5-6,once,TRBJ1-2,CASSLEYTGSNYGYTF,TGTGCCAGCAGCTTGGAATATACAGGGTCTAACTATGGCTACACCTTC
.,TRBV9,few,TRBJ1-4,CASSVGGLGGEKLFF,TGTGCCAGCAGCGTAGGGGGCCTGGGGGGTGAAAAACTGTTTTTT
.,TRBV6-1,.,TRBJ2-1,CASSEARVEQFF,TGTGCCAGCAGTGAAGCTCGAGTTGAGCAGTTCTTC
.,TRBV20-1,few,TRBJ1-1,CSGAGNTEAFF,TGCAGTGGGGCCGGGAACACTGAAGCTTTCTTT
.,TRBV7-8,.,TRBJ2-7,CASSLEDTYYEQYF,TGTGCCAGCAGCTTAGAAGACACGTACTACGAGCAGTACTTC
.,TRBV20-1,.,TRBJ1-6,CSAENNSPLHF,TGCAGTGCTGAGAATAATTCACCCCTCCACTTT
.,TRBV25-1,.,TRBJ2-5,CASGGLRETQYF,TGTGCCAGCGGGGGACTCAGGGAGACCCAGTACTTC